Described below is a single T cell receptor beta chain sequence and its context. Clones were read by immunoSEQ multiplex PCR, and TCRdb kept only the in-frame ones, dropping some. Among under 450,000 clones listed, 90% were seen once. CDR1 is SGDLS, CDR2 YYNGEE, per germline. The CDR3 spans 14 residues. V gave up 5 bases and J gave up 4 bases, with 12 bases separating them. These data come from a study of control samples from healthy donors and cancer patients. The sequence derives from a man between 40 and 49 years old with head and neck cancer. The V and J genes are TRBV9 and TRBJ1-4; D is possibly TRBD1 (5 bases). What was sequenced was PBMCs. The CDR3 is CASRDTSSNEKLFF. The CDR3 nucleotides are TGTGCCAGCAGGGACACCAGTAGTAATGAAAAACTGTTTTTT.